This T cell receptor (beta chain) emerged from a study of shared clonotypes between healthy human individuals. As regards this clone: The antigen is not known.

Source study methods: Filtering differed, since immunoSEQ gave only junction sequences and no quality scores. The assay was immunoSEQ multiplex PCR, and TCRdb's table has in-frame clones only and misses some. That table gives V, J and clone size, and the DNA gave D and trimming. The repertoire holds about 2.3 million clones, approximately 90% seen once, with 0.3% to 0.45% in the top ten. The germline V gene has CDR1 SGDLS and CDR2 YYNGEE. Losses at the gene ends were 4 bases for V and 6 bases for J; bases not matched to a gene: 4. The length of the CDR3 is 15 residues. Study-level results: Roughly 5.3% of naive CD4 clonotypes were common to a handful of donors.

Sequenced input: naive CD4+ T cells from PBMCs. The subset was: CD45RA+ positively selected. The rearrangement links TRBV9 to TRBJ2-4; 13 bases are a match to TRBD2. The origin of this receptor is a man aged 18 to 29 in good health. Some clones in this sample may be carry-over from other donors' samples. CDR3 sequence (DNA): TGTGCCAGCAGCACAGGACTAGCGGGAGTAAACATTCAGTACTTC. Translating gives CASSTGLAGVNIQYF.